The rows below give T cell receptor beta chains drawn from one sample of a study of blood T cell repertoires in COVID-19. Sequencing used immunoSEQ multiplex PCR; TCRdb keeps in-frame clones, though not all of them. The sample includes some 38,000 clones, about 89% of them seen just once. The sequenced sample was peripheral blood. These receptors originate from a woman aged 25 to 39 in a cohort sampled during active COVID-19. The CDR3 runs from the conserved cysteine through the conserved F or W. D genes are given only for firm matches.

J,V,D,CDR3
TRBJ2-2,TRBV28,TRBD1,CASSLGDREWAGELFF
TRBJ2-1,TRBV4-2,.,CASSQDEDSRRYEQFF
TRBJ2-5,TRBV6-4,TRBD2,CASSDSLAGDQETQYF
TRBJ1-1,TRBV19,.,CASIRGRAVNTEAFF
TRBJ2-1,TRBV3-1/TRBV3-2,TRBD2,CASSPLAGGRNEQFF
TRBJ2-1,TRBV24-1,.,CATSGTGGGGEYNEQFF
TRBJ2-7,TRBV30,TRBD1,CAWAGGVGEQYF
TRBJ2-3,TRBV24-1,.,CATSDFRGGDTQYF
TRBJ2-7,TRBV15,.,CATSRDHAGYEQYF
TRBJ2-5,TRBV15,.,CATSRGMRGRGSGETQYF
TRBJ2-7,TRBV16,.,CASRPPPGHTSSSYEQYF
TRBJ1-6,TRBV11-1,TRBD1,CASSRTGGGSPLHF
TRBJ1-5,TRBV7-2,.,CASSLAQRHQPQHF
TRBJ1-4,TRBV5-1,TRBD1,CASSSGTGPSTNEKLFF
TRBJ2-7,TRBV16,TRBD1,CASSQSVRQGDEQYF
TRBJ2-4,TRBV30,TRBD1,CAWSGGQGGKNIQYF
TRBJ2-3,TRBV15,TRBD2,CATSRETGSSGSVVDTQYF
TRBJ1-1,TRBV2,.,CASRWSRAGDTEAFF
TRBJ2-2,TRBV6-5,.,CASSYGGFNTGELFF
TRBJ1-2,TRBV28,TRBD1,CASSSGQDNNYGYTF
TRBJ2-5,TRBV15,.,CATSQAGRGYVVETQYF
TRBJ2-5,TRBV25-1,TRBD2,CASRLAGKETQYF
TRBJ1-1,TRBV28,.,CASSFVSRLNTEAFF
TRBJ2-7,TRBV4-3,.,CASSQERAYEQYF
TRBJ2-7,TRBV3-1/TRBV3-2,TRBD2,CASSRTSDPYYEQYF
TRBJ2-7,TRBV7-9,.,CASSLRLAQSYEQYF
TRBJ2-7,TRBV19,.,CASSISFAGVVYEQYF
TRBJ2-2,TRBV9,TRBD1,CASSVSDRGNTGELFF
TRBJ2-3,TRBV6-5,TRBD2,CASLTTSGSGTQYF
TRBJ1-5,TRBV28,.,CASLTGPNQPQHF